The rows below give T cell receptor beta chains drawn from one sample of a study of regulatory T cells in long-lasting Graves disease. From the multiplex PCR reads, TCRdb called clonotypes with MiXCR, one entry per CDR3 protein. The sample holds roughly 250,000 distinct CDR3 sequences, under 20% seen once. A further study also used this sample, focusing on T cells in Graves' hyperthyroidism and ophthalmopathy.

The specimen comprised peripheral blood mononuclear cells (PBMCs), sampled at new diagnosis, from a patient treated with antithyroid drugs. The receptors shown here come from a woman in her twenties or thirties with Graves disease. Both conserved end residues are part of each CDR3. A D gene is named only where the DNA matches it firmly. Only some rows state a clone size, as once, few, many or a class for expanded clones.

size: many
J: TRBJ2-7
D: NA
V: TRBV7-2
CDR3: CASSPGTDYEQYF
DNA: TGTGCCAGCAGCCCCGGGACCGACTACGAGCAGTACTTC

size: many
J: TRBJ1-5
D: NA
V: TRBV27
CDR3: CASSLYKGGNQPQHF
DNA: TGTGCCAGCAGTTTATACAAGGGAGGCAATCAGCCCCAGCATTTT

size: few
J: TRBJ2-1
D: TRBD2
V: TRBV20-1
CDR3: CSAKDSKRGEYNEQFF
DNA: TGCAGTGCTAAAGATTCCAAGCGGGGGGAATACAATGAGCAGTTCTTC

size: many
J: TRBJ1-2
D: NA
V: TRBV25-1
CDR3: CASSAENYGYTF
DNA: TGTGCCAGCAGTGCGGAGAACTATGGCTACACCTTC

size: many
J: TRBJ2-3
D: NA
V: TRBV7-9
CDR3: CASNSEWYTDTQYF
DNA: TGTGCCAGCAACTCCGAGTGGTACACAGATACGCAGTATTTT

size: NA
J: TRBJ1-1
D: NA
V: TRBV2
CDR3: CASSGTTGWGNTEAFF
DNA: TGTGCCAGCAGCGGTACTACAGGGTGGGGGAACACTGAAGCTTTCTTT

size: many
J: TRBJ2-2
D: TRBD1
V: TRBV27
CDR3: CASTYRGTGELFF
DNA: TGTGCCAGCACTTACAGGGGAACCGGGGAGCTGTTTTTT

size: many
J: TRBJ1-5
D: TRBD1
V: TRBV4-1
CDR3: CASRRQGAGQPQHF
DNA: TGCGCCAGCAGACGACAGGGGGCAGGGCAGCCCCAGCATTTT

size: NA
J: TRBJ1-1
D: TRBD1
V: TRBV20-1
CDR3: CSARGTGRTEAFF
DNA: TGCAGTGCTAGAGGGACAGGGCGCACTGAAGCTTTCTTT

size: many
J: TRBJ1-4
D: NA
V: TRBV27
CDR3: CASSTYTSLNEKLFF
DNA: TGTGCCAGCAGTACCTACACAAGCCTTAATGAAAAACTGTTTTTT

size: many
J: TRBJ2-2
D: TRBD1
V: TRBV11-3
CDR3: CASSSRQGTGELFF
DNA: TGTGCCAGCAGCTCACGACAGGGGACCGGGGAGCTGTTTTTT

size: NA
J: TRBJ2-1
D: NA
V: TRBV10-1
CDR3: CASSEGAVTDNEQFF
DNA: TGCGCCAGCAGTGAGGGAGCGGTGACCGACAATGAGCAGTTCTTC

size: NA
J: TRBJ1-1
D: NA
V: TRBV7-3
CDR3: CASSLSSANTEAFF
DNA: TGTGCCAGCAGCCTTTCCTCAGCAAACACTGAAGCTTTCTTT

size: many
J: TRBJ1-4
D: NA
V: TRBV20-1
CDR3: CSARSPEAGTGEKLFF
DNA: TGCAGTGCTAGGAGCCCAGAAGCCGGAACGGGGGAAAAACTGTTTTTT

size: many
J: TRBJ1-2
D: NA
V: TRBV12-3/TRBV12-4
CDR3: CASSPGNYGYTF
DNA: TGTGCCAGCAGTCCAGGGAACTATGGCTACACCTTC

size: many
J: TRBJ1-1
D: NA
V: TRBV19
CDR3: CAIKKTGPNTEAFF
DNA: TGTGCCATTAAGAAAACAGGGCCGAACACTGAAGCTTTCTTT

size: many
J: TRBJ2-7
D: TRBD2
V: TRBV12-3/TRBV12-4
CDR3: CASNPGSAGAHRIYEQYF
DNA: TGTGCCAGCAACCCCGGTTCAGCGGGGGCCCACCGGATTTACGAGCAGTACTTC

size: many
J: TRBJ2-3
D: TRBD2
V: TRBV6-1
CDR3: CASSALAGEADTQYF
DNA: TGTGCCAGCAGTGCGCTAGCGGGGGAGGCAGATACGCAGTATTTT

size: many
J: TRBJ2-5
D: NA
V: TRBV7-2
CDR3: CASSTQRETQYF
DNA: TGTGCCAGCAGCACACAGAGGGAGACCCAGTACTTC

size: many
J: TRBJ2-7
D: TRBD2
V: TRBV11-2
CDR3: CASSLRLAGGSYEQYF
DNA: TGTGCCAGCAGCCTCCGACTAGCGGGGGGTTCCTACGAGCAGTACTTC

size: many
J: TRBJ1-1
D: TRBD1
V: TRBV7-9
CDR3: CASGQGSNTEAFF
DNA: TGTGCCAGCGGACAGGGCTCGAACACTGAAGCTTTCTTT

size: many
J: TRBJ1-1
D: TRBD1
V: TRBV20-1
CDR3: CSASEDRVDEAFF
DNA: TGCAGTGCTAGCGAGGACAGGGTTGATGAAGCTTTCTTT

size: many
J: TRBJ1-6
D: TRBD1
V: TRBV18
CDR3: CASSPPGQGANSPLHF
DNA: TGTGCCAGCTCACCACCGGGACAGGGGGCTAATTCACCCCTCCACTTT

size: NA
J: TRBJ1-1
D: TRBD1
V: TRBV2
CDR3: CASRQGGTNTEAFF
DNA: TGTGCCAGCAGGCAGGGGGGCACGAACACTGAAGCTTTCTTT

size: NA
J: TRBJ2-7
D: NA
V: TRBV19
CDR3: CASKGSTGEQYF
DNA: TGTGCCAGTAAGGGGTCGACGGGGGAGCAGTACTTC

size: many
J: TRBJ2-7
D: NA
V: TRBV6-2/TRBV6-3
CDR3: CASSIAFYRSSYEQYF
DNA: TGTGCCAGCAGTATTGCATTTTACAGGAGCTCCTACGAGCAGTACTTC

size: NA
J: TRBJ2-7
D: TRBD2
V: TRBV19
CDR3: CASSIQRGEGNEQYF
DNA: TGTGCCAGTAGTATCCAGCGGGGGGAAGGCAACGAGCAGTACTTC

size: few
J: TRBJ1-3
D: NA
V: TRBV7-2
CDR3: CASSFAGTGNTVYF
DNA: TGTGCCAGCAGCTTTGCGGGGACTGGAAACACCGTATATTTT

size: many
J: TRBJ2-2
D: NA
V: TRBV6-1
CDR3: CASSLVATAGELFF
DNA: TGTGCCAGCAGCCTTGTAGCGACGGCCGGGGAGCTGTTTTTT

size: NA
J: TRBJ1-2
D: NA
V: TRBV18
CDR3: CASSPGPGGGSYGYTF
DNA: TGTGCCAGCTCACCAGGTCCCGGTGGGGGAAGCTATGGCTACACCTTC

size: many
J: TRBJ2-1
D: TRBD1
V: TRBV7-2
CDR3: CASSGQDTGDEQFF
DNA: TGTGCCAGCAGCGGTCAGGACACAGGGGATGAGCAGTTCTTC

size: few
J: TRBJ1-2
D: NA
V: TRBV19
CDR3: CASRTTRITGIYGYTF
DNA: TGTGCCAGTAGAACTACCCGAATTACAGGGATCTATGGCTACACCTTC

size: many
J: TRBJ1-2
D: NA
V: TRBV18
CDR3: CASSPVGDPGGYTF
DNA: TGTGCCAGCTCACCAGTGGGGGACCCGGGCGGCTACACCTTC

size: many
J: TRBJ1-5
D: NA
V: TRBV7-9
CDR3: CASSLARHNSNQPQHF
DNA: TGTGCCAGCAGCTTAGCGCGACACAATAGCAATCAGCCCCAGCATTTT

size: many
J: TRBJ1-2
D: NA
V: TRBV2
CDR3: CASSPGIANYGYTF
DNA: TGTGCCAGCAGTCCCGGCATCGCTAACTATGGCTACACCTTC

size: many
J: TRBJ1-5
D: NA
V: TRBV6-2/TRBV6-3
CDR3: CASSYFSDSRNQPQHF
DNA: TGTGCCAGCAGTTACTTCAGCGACAGTCGCAATCAGCCCCAGCATTTT

size: many
J: TRBJ2-7
D: NA
V: TRBV29-1
CDR3: CSVVGGLYEQYF
DNA: TGCAGCGTTGTAGGGGGGCTGTACGAGCAGTACTTC

size: NA
J: TRBJ1-1
D: TRBD1
V: TRBV5-6
CDR3: CASSLETGRNTEAFF
DNA: TGTGCCAGCAGCTTGGAGACAGGGAGGAACACTGAAGCTTTCTTT

size: many
J: TRBJ2-7
D: TRBD2
V: TRBV5-1
CDR3: CASSLGPAGPGYEQYF
DNA: TGCGCCAGCAGCTTGGGCCCAGCGGGGCCCGGCTACGAGCAGTACTTC

size: NA
J: TRBJ2-4
D: NA
V: TRBV28
CDR3: CASSSSAALAKNIQYF
DNA: TGTGCCAGCAGTTCGTCAGCTGCCCTAGCCAAAAACATTCAGTACTTC

size: many
J: TRBJ1-2
D: NA
V: TRBV7-9
CDR3: CASSSAGTAGYTF
DNA: TGTGCCAGCAGTTCCGCGGGAACAGCTGGCTACACCTTC

size: NA
J: TRBJ1-1
D: NA
V: TRBV19
CDR3: CASRRVGLAFF
DNA: TGTGCCAGTAGGAGGGTGGGGCTGGCTTTCTTT

size: NA
J: TRBJ1-1
D: TRBD1
V: TRBV19
CDR3: CASSSRDRGRIGTEAFF
DNA: TGTGCCAGTAGTTCCCGGGACAGGGGGCGCATAGGAACTGAAGCTTTCTTT

size: many
J: TRBJ2-2
D: TRBD1
V: TRBV20-1
CDR3: CSARPWDRGTGELFF
DNA: TGCAGTGCTAGACCCTGGGACAGGGGGACCGGGGAGCTGTTTTTT

size: NA
J: TRBJ2-1
D: TRBD2
V: TRBV25-1
CDR3: CASSVDQRGGEQFF
DNA: TGTGCCAGCAGTGTTGACCAGCGGGGGGGCGAGCAGTTCTTC